This TCR beta chain was recovered during a study of blood T cell repertoires in COVID-19. The wider study: Spain, Italy and the United States supplied samples that represented acute and convalescent COVID-19. T cells, B-cell-depleted T cells, or PBMCs provided the cDNA or gDNA that served as material.

The CDR3 spans 16 residues. Germline CDR1 GTSNPN, CDR2 SVGIG (reference sequence). The junction had 12 bases not matched to a gene; V was cut back by 0 bases and J by 10 bases. Authors' data handling: Nucleated cell number was recorded as an estimate derived from reference gene primer amplification. Only in-frame clones appear in the TCRdb table, and some are missing; sequencing was by immunoSEQ multiplex PCR. The DNA gave D and trimming, while V, J and clone size come from that table. The sample yields roughly 200,000 clones, about 80% seen once. The sequence was obtained from a man aged 50 to 59 with active or convalescent COVID-19. Sequenced sample: peripheral blood. This chain links TRBV30 with TRBJ2-5; 12 nucleotides match TRBD2. The CDR3 is CAWSVLPRTSGAIQYF. As DNA, the CDR3 is TGTGCCTGGAGTGTACTCCCCCGGACTAGCGGGGCCATCCAGTACTTC.